This TCR beta chain was identified in a study of T cell responses to AZD1222 COVID-19 vaccine. Here immunoSEQ multiplex PCR was the method, and the copy in TCRdb shows in-frame clones only, minus some. The table lists about 98,000 clones, roughly 86% of them singletons. V gave up 4 bases and J gave up 3 bases; unmatched junction bases: 4. The CDR3 spans 14 residues. Germline values: CDR1 SNHLY, CDR2 FYNNEI. The chain carries TRBV2 and TRBJ2-7; 9 bases fit TRBD1. The source was peripheral blood, collected on day 0 of AZD1222 vaccination. The TCR comes from an adult in good health. CDR3 nucleotides: TGTGCCAGCAGTGCCGGGACAGGGAACTACGAGCAGTACTTC. Its translation: CASSAGTGNYEQYF.